The source of this T cell receptor beta chain is a study of blood T cell repertoires in COVID-19. Study at large: PBMCs, B-cell-depleted T cells, or T cells were the source of the cDNA or gDNA that made up the material.

Authors' methods: Amplification with reference gene primers provided the estimates of nucleated cell counts. Only in-frame clones appear in the TCRdb table, and some are missing; sequencing was by immunoSEQ multiplex PCR. V and J calls and clone size are given by that table; D and trimming were obtained from the DNA. The sample consists of hundreds of thousands of clones, approximately 82% of them appearing once. Germline CDR1 is SNHLY and CDR2 is FYNNEI. The length of the CDR3 is 14 residues. V shed 6 bases and J 6 bases; nucleotides not matched to a gene: 7. The chain is built from TRBV2 and TRBJ1-2; 10 bases are shared with TRBD1. The sequence came from a woman aged 80 or over with acute or convalescent COVID-19. The sequenced sample was peripheral blood. The CDR3 DNA is TGTGCCAGCAGCCGGGACAGGGGAGAGCATGGCTACACCTTC. Protein product: CASSRDRGEHGYTF.